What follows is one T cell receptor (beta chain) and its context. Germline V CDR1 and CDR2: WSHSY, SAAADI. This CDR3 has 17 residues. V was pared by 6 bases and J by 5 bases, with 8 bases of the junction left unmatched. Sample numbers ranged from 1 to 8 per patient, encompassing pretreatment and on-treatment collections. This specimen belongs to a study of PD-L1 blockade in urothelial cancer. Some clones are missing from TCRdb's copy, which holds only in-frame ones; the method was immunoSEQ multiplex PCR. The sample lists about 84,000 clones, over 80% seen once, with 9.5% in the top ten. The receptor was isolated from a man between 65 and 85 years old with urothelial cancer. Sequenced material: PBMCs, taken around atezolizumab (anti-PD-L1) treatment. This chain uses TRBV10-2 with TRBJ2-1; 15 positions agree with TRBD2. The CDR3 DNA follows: TGCGCCAGCAGGGGACTAGCGGGAGGCCCTCTTAACAATGAGCAGTTCTTC. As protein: CASRGLAGGPLNNEQFF.